This T cell receptor beta chain came from a study of blood T cell repertoires in COVID-19. Trimming at V came to 3 bases and at J to 3 bases, leaving 12 bases not matched to a gene. CDR3 length: 17 residues. Per the germline V gene, CDR1 is SGHNT and CDR2 is YYREEE (reference sequence). In the authors' methods: Researchers report that nucleated cell counts were estimated from reference gene primer amplification. The assay was immunoSEQ multiplex PCR, and TCRdb's table has in-frame clones only and misses some. For V, J and clone size, that table is used; D and trimming come from the DNA. The repertoire consists of roughly 140,000 clones, with approximately 80% occurring once and the leading ten covering more than 8.5%.

The receptor was isolated from a man aged 55-75 years with active or convalescent COVID-19. This sequence joins TRBV5-4 and TRBJ1-1; 9 nucleotides match TRBD1. The sequenced sample consisted of peripheral blood. The CDR3 DNA reads TGTGCCAGCAGCTGGGACCGGGACAGGGAATACCACACTGAAGCTTTCTTT. Its protein product is CASSWDRDREYHTEAFF. The variable domain in full, completed from reference TRBV5-4 and TRBJ1-1, reads ETGVTQSPTHLIKTRGQQVTLRCSSQSGHNTVSWYQQALGQGPQFIFQYYREEENGRGNFPPRFSGLQFPNYSSELNVNALELDDSALYLCASSWDRDREYHTEAFFGQGTRLTVV.